Shown below are 14 T cell receptor beta chains from a single sample sequenced in a study of blood T cells in healthy people across ages. Together with a sample-barcoded 5' primer, a J-beta primer mix was included in a second PCR lasting roughly 7 to 11 cycles. TCRdb analysed the 5' RACE reads with MiXCR anew, one entry per CDR3 protein. The table includes over 1.5 million distinct CDR3 sequences, roughly 50% detected once. Sequenced: blood. The receptor source for this set is a woman between 40 and 55 years old in good health.

The rearrangement joins TRBV27 to TRBJ2-1; D possibly corresponds to TRBD1 (5 bases). V lost 1 base and J lost 2, with 9 bases in between. CDR3 length: 15 residues. Per the germline V gene, CDR1 is MNHEY and CDR2 is SMNVEV (reference sequence). The DNA of the CDR3 is TGTGCCAGCAGTTTATTTGGGGCCCCCTACAATGAGCAGTTCTTC. Protein product: CASSLFGAPYNEQFF.

The rearrangement joins TRBV20-1 to TRBJ2-7; TRBD2 aligns across 9 bases. Looked up from germline, CDR1 is DFQATT and CDR2 is SNEGSKA (reference sequence). The ends lost 3 bases at V and 2 bases at J; junction bases unmatched: 8. CDR3 size: 15 residues. The CDR3 region has the DNA TGCAGTGCTAGTCCTGAGCGGGGGGTTACCTACGAGCAGTACTTC. It specifies CSASPERGVTYEQYF.

This clonotype was seen only once. J is TRBJ2-5 and V is TRBV7-9, with D perhaps matching TRBD2 (6 bases). The J call could be wrong; TRBJ2-7 is a better fit for the DNA end. This CDR3 spans 14 amino acids. From germline, CDR1 is SEHNR and CDR2 FQNEAQ (reference sequence). CDR3 sequence (DNA): TGTGCCAGCAGCTTACTGGGAGGAAGAGGCGAGCAGTACTTC. Its protein is CASSLLGGRGEQYF.

This clonotype showed up just a few times. The CDR3 is CASSRSGGLYNEQFF. CDR3 DNA sequence: TGTGCCAGCAGCCGCTCGGGGGGACTCTACAATGAGCAGTTCTTC. The chain has TRBV7-2 and TRBJ2-1; 7 nucleotides line up with TRBD2. J was trimmed by 3 bases and V by 5 bases; bases with no gene match: 7. The germline CDR1 and CDR2 sequences are SGHTA and FQGNSA. The CDR3 consists of 15 residues.

The genes are TRBV2 and TRBJ2-1; D is ambiguous. This CDR3 has 12 amino acids. Germline CDR1 and CDR2: SNHLY and FYNNEI. V was shortened by 1 base and J by 10 bases, with 8 bases between the two germline ends. The CDR3 DNA reads as TGTGCCAGCAGTGAAGACGGTTGGGAGCAGTTCTTC. Its translation is CASSEDGWEQFF.

This sequence joins TRBV4-2 and TRBJ1-1, with a tentative D call TRBD1 (6 bases). The germline gives CDR1 LGHNA, CDR2 YNFKEQ. The CDR3 sequence is 14 residues long. V lost 2 bases and J 7 bases, leaving 14 bases between the germline ends. CDR3 coding DNA: TGTGCCAGCAGCCAAATGTCGGACAGCGATGAAGCTTTCTTT. Protein sequence: CASSQMSDSDEAFF.

The chain has TRBV6-5 and TRBJ2-3, with 8 positions matching TRBD1. Germline V lookup: CDR1 MNHEY, CDR2 SVGAGI. The CDR3 has 15 residues. The J segment lost 4 bases and the V segment lost 4 bases, leaving 7 bases of the junction unmatched. In DNA form, the CDR3 reads TGTGCCAGCAGTTTAACAGGGGGTGGTGCAGATACGCAGTATTTT. Its translation: CASSLTGGGADTQYF.

The chain carries TRBV18 and TRBJ2-3, with TRBD1 matching 9 bases. V lost 3 bases and J lost 4; bases outside the gene matches: 5. The CDR3 extends over 15 amino acids. Germline CDR1 is KGHSH and CDR2 is LQKENI. The CDR3 protein is CASSPDRGFSDTQYF. The CDR3 region has the DNA TGTGCCAGCTCACCTGACAGGGGGTTCTCAGATACGCAGTATTTT.

The chain combines TRBV20-1 with TRBJ2-7; D might be TRBD2 (6 bases). CDR3 length: 15 residues. Germline assignment: CDR1 DFQATT and CDR2 SNEGSKA (reference sequence). V was trimmed by 2 bases and J by 2 bases, leaving 16 bases between them. The CDR3, as DNA: TGCAGTGCTAGACCCACGGAGGGCTTGACCTACGAGCAGTACTTC. This gives the protein CSARPTEGLTYEQYF.

In this sample, this clonotype turned up a few times. The chain couples TRBV25-1 to TRBJ2-1, with TRBD1 as a possible D gene (5 bases). There are 18 residues in the CDR3. CDR1 is MGHDK and CDR2 is SYGVNS in the germline V gene. V lost 6 bases to trimming and J lost 0 bases, with 21 bases between them. CDR3 region: CASSRSPVGASSYNEQFF. CDR3 sequence (DNA): TGTGCCAGCAGCCGTAGCCCGGTAGGGGCGAGCTCCTACAATGAGCAGTTCTTC.

The V call is TRBV20-1, the J call TRBJ2-3; D not certain. Trimming took off 6 bases at V and 3 bases at J, with 13 bases between the two ends. Germline lookup yields CDR1 DFQATT and CDR2 SNEGSKA (reference sequence). This CDR3 region has 13 residues. The CDR3 nucleotides read TGCAGTGCCCCGGCAGTGCTGACAGATACGCAGTATTTT. Amino acids: CSAPAVLTDTQYF.

The V call is TRBV4-1, the J call TRBJ2-5; TRBD2 matches 9 bases. V lost 0 bases and J lost 4; bases outside the gene matches: 9. CDR3 length equals 17 residues. Germline CDR1 is MGHRA and CDR2 is YSYEKL. CDR3 nucleotides: TGCGCCAGCAGCCAAGATCCAGGGACTAGCAGCGGAGAGACCCAGTACTTC. Translation: CASSQDPGTSSGETQYF.

The CDR3 loop is CASSTTQGRNTEAFF. CDR3 in DNA: TGTGCCAGCAGCACGACACAGGGGAGGAACACTGAAGCTTTCTTT. The chain couples TRBV7-9 to TRBJ1-1; the match to TRBD1 covers 7 bases. Germline CDR1 SEHNR, CDR2 FQNEAQ (reference sequence). The CDR3 is 15 amino acids. V gave up 5 bases and J gave up 1 base; unmatched junction bases: 7.

A note on this clonotype: At one end, the junction sequence differs from germline, possibly due to a read error. This chain connects TRBV20-1 to TRBJ1-2; 7 nucleotides line up with TRBD1. The length of the CDR3 is 13 residues. Germline-derived CDR1 and CDR2 are DFQATT and SNEGSKA (reference sequence). Here the CDR3 reads CSARPTGFYRYTF. The DNA for the CDR3 is TGCAGTGCTAGACCGACAGGGTTCTATCGCTACACCTTC.